This T cell receptor (beta chain) was profiled in a study of cytomegalovirus exposure and HLA in healthy donors. General study findings and limits: The likely explanation for a cluster of highly shared sequence variants was sequencing artifact. The number of N-insertions in an Asian-associated ancestry cluster was reportedly below the roughly 660-donor mean in a later analysis.

13 Jbeta primers and 60 Vbeta primers were used for the PCR. The method was immunoSEQ multiplex PCR; TCRdb's version includes in-frame clones alone and lacks a portion of them. The data show 150,000 to 200,000 clones, around 80% seen once. Notes on this clone: Its antigen is unidentified.

The germline V and J ends were trimmed by 5 bases and 4 bases, with 11 bases remaining between them. This CDR3 is 13 amino acids long. Germline CDR1 SGHNT, CDR2 YENEEA. The chain is built from TRBV11-3 and TRBJ1-2; D is unclear. The specimen sequenced was PBMCs. This sequence was found in a woman younger than 30 in good health and CMV-seropositive. The CDR3 coding sequence is TGTGCCAGCAGCCTAGGACTGTTCTATGGCTACACCTTC. Protein: CASSLGLFYGYTF.